This T cell receptor beta chain was sequenced during a study of T cells of healthy individuals. One entry per CDR3 protein results from TCRdb running MiXCR on the 5' RACE reads. The top ten clones hold about 15% of a sample with 53,000 or so distinct CDR3 sequences, around 15% of them seen once. Germline V gene sequence: CDR1 SEHNR, CDR2 FQNEAQ (reference sequence). Trimming removed 1 base from V and 8 bases from J, with 5 bases in between. The CDR3 has 11 amino acids. This chain joins TRBV7-9 and TRBJ1-2; weak D call: TRBD1 (5 bases). The receptor comes from a human donor in good health. CDR3 protein: CASSLGDGYTF. CDR3 in DNA: TGTGCCAGCAGCTTAGGGGACGGCTACACCTTC.